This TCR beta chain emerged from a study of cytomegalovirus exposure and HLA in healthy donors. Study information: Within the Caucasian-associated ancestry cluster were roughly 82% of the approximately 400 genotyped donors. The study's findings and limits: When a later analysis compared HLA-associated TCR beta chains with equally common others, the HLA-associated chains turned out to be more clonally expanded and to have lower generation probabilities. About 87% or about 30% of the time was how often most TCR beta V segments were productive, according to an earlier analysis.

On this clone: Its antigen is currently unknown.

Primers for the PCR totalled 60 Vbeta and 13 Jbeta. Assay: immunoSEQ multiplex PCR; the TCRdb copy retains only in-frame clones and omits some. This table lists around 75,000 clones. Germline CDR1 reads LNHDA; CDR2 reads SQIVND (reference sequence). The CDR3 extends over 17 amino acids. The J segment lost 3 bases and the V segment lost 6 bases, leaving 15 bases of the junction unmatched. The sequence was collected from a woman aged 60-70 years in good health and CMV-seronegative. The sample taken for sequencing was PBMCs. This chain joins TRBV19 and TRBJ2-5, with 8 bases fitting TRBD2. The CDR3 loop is CASRPPGLAGQKETQYF. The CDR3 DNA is TGTGCCAGTAGGCCTCCGGGATTAGCGGGACAAAAAGAGACCCAGTACTTC.